The rows below give T cell receptor beta chains drawn from one sample of a study of sequential checkpoint blockade in melanoma. The data were produced by immunoSEQ multiplex PCR, yet TCRdb's version contains in-frame clones alone and is incomplete. The data show roughly 10,000 clones, around three quarters seen once. The material was CD8+ T cells sorted from blood (inferred from file names), obtained from a patient given nivolumab and ipilimumab in sequence. The source is a human donor with melanoma. Each CDR3 is given without its conserved first and last residue. Clone size, where shown, is once, few, many, or a class for clones that have expanded.

abundance	v_gene	j_gene	CDR3aa
.	TRBV5-1	TRBJ2-4	ASSFGGIDIQY
.	TRBV7-9	TRBJ2-7	ASSPPQAPYEQY
.	TRBV19	TRBJ2-1	ASSIVSGGSFLNEQF
.	TRBV27	.	ASTRRTGRSYEQY
.	TRBV5-1	TRBJ1-2	ASSLGTANYGYT
.	TRBV9	TRBJ2-1	ASSVSRTSGKPTDDNEQF
.	TRBV19	TRBJ1-1	ASTEKTWRTEAF
.	TRBV4-3	TRBJ2-7	ASSPGTGVTYEQY
.	TRBV19	TRBJ1-4	ASSIWGATNEKLF
once	TRBV6-6	TRBJ2-7	ASSYEGFSYEQY
.	TRBV9	TRBJ2-7	ASSVDSGEQY
few	TRBV7-2	TRBJ2-1	ASSPSGGSNYEQF
.	TRBV1	.	TSGGDMEKYEQY
.	TRBV30	TRBJ2-3	AWSMLLTSTDTQY
.	TRBV20-1	TRBJ2-1	STHYNEQF
.	TRBV7-9	TRBJ1-2	ASSRGGELYGYT
.	TRBV6-6	TRBJ2-7	ASTGLAGIYEQY
.	TRBV11-2	TRBJ1-2	ASSRSGQLDGYT
.	TRBV27	TRBJ1-1	ASSRTGRNTEAF
.	TRBV7-9	TRBJ1-1	ASSSTGFATEAF
.	TRBV27	TRBJ2-1	ASSFGTSEREF
once	TRBV9	TRBJ2-1	ASSEFAREQYNEQF
few	TRBV7-9	TRBJ2-4	ASSSPGTGNIQY
.	TRBV2	TRBJ1-5	ASSEPPGGRQPQH
.	TRBV7-3	TRBJ2-1	ASSWGLAESYNEQF
.	TRBV9	TRBJ2-7	ASSEGTGSYEQY
.	TRBV27	TRBJ2-7	ASSFHGSYEQY
.	TRBV1	TRBJ1-6	TSSQDTGGIRYSYNSPLH
.	TRBV9	TRBJ1-2	ASSGYRGLLTYGYT
.	TRBV9	TRBJ2-3	ASSVPTGGGPDTQY
.	TRBV5-4	TRBJ1-1	ASSLDRGQEDTEAF
.	TRBV10-2	TRBJ2-1	AALGLAGDNEQF
.	TRBV6-6	TRBJ1-2	ASSYYQGYGYT
.	TRBV7-8	TRBJ2-1	ASNPDWSSYNEQF
.	TRBV5-4	TRBJ2-1	ASSGALAGGYNEQF
few	TRBV11-3	TRBJ2-7	ASSSQGSGRSRYEQY
.	TRBV29-1	TRBJ2-1	SVDSGVYNEQF
.	TRBV7-9	.	ASSLGSQYEQY
.	TRBV18	TRBJ2-5	ASSPTRSRSSTAQY
few	TRBV9	TRBJ2-5	ASSVGGGRETQY
.	TRBV12-5	TRBJ2-7	AILDRDSYEQY
.	TRBV19	TRBJ1-1	ASIQTWGQGPNDTEAF
.	TRBV13	TRBJ2-7	ASSQDETTSGGYEQY
.	TRBV5-4	TRBJ1-2	ASSLGLGTGLNGYT